This passage covers 6 T cell receptor beta chains from one sample sequenced in a study of CD8 T cells in ankylosing spondylitis. TCRdb called the 5' RACE reads again in MiXCR, with one record for every CDR3 protein. The sample holds approximately 190,000 distinct CDR3 sequences, 10% to 15% seen once. What was sequenced was blood, either unsorted or a sorted T cell fraction (not recorded which). Receptors were obtained from a female donor with ankylosing spondylitis or in good health (not recorded which).

This clonotype was recorded a few times. This chain links TRBV2 with TRBJ1-1; TRBD1 matches 7 bases. The germline V gene encodes CDR1 SNHLY and CDR2 FYNNEI. CDR3 size: 14 residues. V trimming: 5 bases; J trimming: 4 bases; junction bases outside the gene matches: 7. This CDR3 reads CASSNRGVGTEAFF. The CDR3 coding sequence is TGTGCCAGCAGTAACAGGGGAGTAGGCACTGAAGCTTTCTTT.

This clonotype was seen ten or more times. This sequence joins TRBV20-1 and TRBJ2-3, with 7 bases lining up with TRBD2. Trimming removed 4 bases from V and 4 bases from J; junction bases left unmatched: 11. The V gene's germline CDR1 is DFQATT and CDR2 SNEGSKA (reference sequence). CDR3 length: 15 residues. The CDR3 DNA sequence: TGCAGTGCTATCCGGCGGGAGAGAGAACCAGATACGCAGTATTTT. It encodes CSAIRREREPDTQYF.

Many counts were recorded for this clonotype. The chain has TRBV4-3 and TRBJ1-1, with D tentatively TRBD1 (6 bases). The V and J ends lost 0 bases and 0 bases respectively, with 8 bases between them. Germline lookup yields CDR1 LGHNA and CDR2 YSLEER. This CDR3 is built from 15 residues. The CDR3 DNA reads TGCGCCAGCAGCCAAGATGGGGGGCTGAACACTGAAGCTTTCTTT. Translating gives CASSQDGGLNTEAFF.

This chain uses TRBV14 with TRBJ2-7; 13 bases align to TRBD2. Germline loops: CDR1 SGHDN, CDR2 FVKESK. Trimming removed 2 bases from V and 4 bases from J; junction bases left unmatched: 17. The CDR3 is made up of 20 amino acids. The CDR3 DNA reads TGTGCCAGCAGCCAAAATAGCGGGACTAGCGGGATTTTACTAGGGTACGAGCAGTACTTC. The encoded protein is CASSQNSGTSGILLGYEQYF.

This clonotype was observed at least ten times. This rearrangement joins TRBV19 to TRBJ1-1; maybe TRBD1 (5 bases). Per the germline V gene, CDR1 is LNHDA and CDR2 is SQIVND (reference sequence). This CDR3 is built from 13 residues. V was shortened by 3 bases and J by 6 bases, with 11 bases between the two germline ends. CDR3 in DNA: TGTGCCAGTAGTATGCGGCAGGGCTCTGAAGCTTTCTTT. As protein: CASSMRQGSEAFF.

This clonotype showed up many times. The rearrangement joins TRBV5-1 to TRBJ1-1, with D possibly TRBD1 on 6 matching bases. V was shortened by 3 bases and J by 2 bases, with 11 bases between the two germline ends. CDR3 length: 14 amino acids. In germline, CDR1 is SGHRS, CDR2 YFSETQ. CDR3 bases: TGCGCCAGCAGCTCTACAGGGAGCAACACTGAAGCTTTCTTT. It yields the protein CASSSTGSNTEAFF.